This TCR beta chain is drawn from a study of shared clonotypes between healthy human individuals. Study findings and constraints: Unshared clonotypes carried lower generation probabilities than those common to all four donors. Larger richness was generally estimated for naive than memory subsets.

Sorted subsets were amplified in replicate PCRs using approximately 0.2 ug DNA, around 30,000 T cell genomes. Clones were sequenced by immunoSEQ multiplex PCR, and TCRdb holds only the in-frame ones, with some missing. The table shows around 640,000 clones, with approximately 96% occurring only once. Cells designated naive CD8 were CD45RO-negative and were positively selected for CCR7, with terminally differentiated effector memory CD45RA+ cells excluded. Points on this clone: Its specificity is unknown.

The CDR3 sequence is 14 residues long. In germline, CDR1 is MNHEY, CDR2 SMNVEV (reference sequence). Between the trimmed V and J ends, which lost 5 bases and 6 bases, there was a span of 15 bases. Sequencing input: naive CD8+ T cells sorted from blood. The origin of this receptor is a young woman in good health. The rearrangement links TRBV27 to TRBJ2-3, with D unresolved. In DNA form, the CDR3 reads TGTGCCAGCAGTAACCTGGGTGGCCGCGATACGCAGTATTTT. Protein: CASSNLGGRDTQYF.